These T cell receptor beta chains were read from a single sample in a study of T cells in tumors after PD-1 blockade. TCRdb's table, derived via immunoSEQ multiplex PCR, lists solely in-frame clones and lacks some. Found here are 45,000 to 60,000 clones, about four fifths of them singletons; the top ten hold 16%. Sample: PBMCs, taken before anti-PD-1 treatment. The receptor source for this set is a human donor with basal cell carcinoma. CDR3s include the opening cysteine and the closing phenylalanine or tryptophan. The D gene is left open where the match is weak. Rows may omit the clone size; those that give it use once, few, many or a size class.

v_call	clone_size	j_call	d_call	cdr3_aa	cdr3_nt
TRBV10-1	.	TRBJ2-1	.	CASKGDNEQFF	TGCGCCAGTAAAGGGGACAATGAGCAGTTCTTC
TRBV30	.	TRBJ2-1	.	CAWRGGQGKYNEQFF	TGTGCCTGGAGGGGGGGCCAAGGGAAATACAATGAGCAGTTCTTC
TRBV15	.	TRBJ2-4	.	CATSRDQHIQYF	TGTGCCACCAGCAGAGATCAGCACATTCAGTACTTC
TRBV9	.	TRBJ1-2	TRBD1	CASSVWGQGTSYTF	TGTGCCAGCAGCGTCTGGGGACAGGGGACAAGCTACACCTTC
TRBV20-1	.	TRBJ2-3	.	CRPRASDTQYF	TGCAGACCCCGTGCGTCAGATACGCAGTATTTT
TRBV7-3	.	TRBJ1-1	.	CASSFSGNTEAFF	TGTGCCAGCAGCTTCTCAGGGAACACTGAAGCTTTCTTT
TRBV12-3/TRBV12-4	once	TRBJ1-3	.	CASRGSGNTIYF	TGTGCCAGCAGGGGCTCTGGAAACACCATATATTTT
TRBV9	.	TRBJ2-5	TRBD2	CASSVGPSGIRETQYF	TGTGCCAGCAGCGTAGGGCCTAGCGGGATCCGAGAGACCCAGTACTTC
TRBV28	once	TRBJ1-2	TRBD1	CASSPHRGEYTF	TGTGCCAGCAGTCCACACAGGGGAGAGTACACCTTC
TRBV27	.	TRBJ2-7	.	CASSLVGGSYEQYF	TGTGCCAGCAGTTTAGTCGGGGGCTCCTACGAGCAGTACTTC
TRBV28	.	TRBJ2-5	TRBD2	CASSSGLAGKETQYF	TGTGCCAGCAGTTCGGGACTAGCGGGGAAAGAGACCCAGTACTTC
TRBV30	.	TRBJ2-5	.	CAWRGSSQETQYF	TGTGCCTGGAGGGGGAGTTCCCAAGAGACCCAGTACTTC
TRBV4-2	.	TRBJ1-6	.	CASSQEGAGRSPLHF	TGTGCCAGCAGCCAAGAGGGCGCAGGTCGTTCACCCCTCCACTTT
TRBV3-1/TRBV3-2	.	TRBJ2-3	TRBD2	CASSPFVAFGGADTQYF	TGTGCCAGCAGCCCGTTCGTAGCGTTCGGGGGGGCAGATACGCAGTATTTT
TRBV2	many	TRBJ2-2	.	CASSERTDGELFF	TGTGCCAGCAGTGAAAGGACCGACGGGGAGCTGTTTTTT
TRBV30	.	TRBJ2-3	.	CAWKTDASTDTQYF	TGTGCCTGGAAGACTGATGCTAGCACAGATACGCAGTATTTT
TRBV2	.	TRBJ1-2	TRBD1	CASSPGQGVEGYTF	TGTGCCAGCAGTCCGGGACAGGGTGTAGAGGGCTACACCTTC
TRBV6-1	.	TRBJ1-2	.	CASSVGARNKKDNYGYTF	TGTGCCAGCAGTGTGGGCGCGAGAAATAAAAAGGATAACTATGGCTACACCTTC